Listed below are T cell receptor beta chains from one sample, sequenced in a study of technical replicates of blood from a few donors. Repertoires were generated with immunoSEQ multiplex PCR, while TCRdb's copy carries only in-frame clones and drops some. This sample has tens of thousands of clones, with 85% to 95% found just once. The sample taken for sequencing was T cells isolated from PBMCs. The origin of the receptors is a human donor in good health. The CDR3 runs from the conserved cysteine through the conserved F or W.

>TRBV5-1|TRBJ1-2
CASSLAEGQGMGGYTF
>TRBV5-1|TRBJ1-1
CASQTGINTEAFF
>TRBV5-4|TRBJ2-7
CASSSRDRVLYEQYF
>TRBV29-1|TRBJ2-3
CSVHRGGADTQYF
>TRBV7-9|TRBJ1-4
CASSFGQLNQKLFF
>TRBV5-6|TRBJ2-7
CASSSELTGGFYEQYF
>TRBV2|TRBJ2-5
CASTGTGIEGQYF
>TRBV29-1|TRBJ2-6
CSVEGQSSGANVLTF
>TRBV28|TRBJ2-1
CASSLRLLNEQFF
>TRBV6-5|TRBJ2-1
CASRNLYEQFF
>TRBV14|TRBJ2-7
CASSQVPPSGKSSYEQYF
>TRBV15|TRBJ1-1
CATSREGGEVKAFF
>TRBV19|TRBJ1-1
CASSMGDRMNTEAFF
>TRBV2|TRBJ2-7
CASSAQGTLYYEQYF
>TRBV7-2|TRBJ2-3
CASSLFGLGTDTQYF
>TRBV13|TRBJ2-5
CAGSASPSQETQYF
>TRBV16|TRBJ1-4
CASSQRTTRGGEKLFF
>TRBV6-5|TRBJ2-7
CASRREGNEQYF
>TRBV11-3|TRBJ2-7
CASSLVTESYEQYF
>TRBV18|TRBJ2-7
CASSPGSQGINEQYF
>TRBV5-3|TRBJ1-1
CARSVGTLNTEAFF
>TRBV19|TRBJ1-4
CASSLLQGTNEKLFF
>TRBV9|TRBJ2-7
CASSPRDRGVWQYF
>TRBV19|TRBJ1-5
CASSIVRQGGQPQHF
>TRBV7-9|TRBJ2-7
CASSSSGRPYEQYF
>TRBV15|TRBJ1-2
CATSRGGVNYGYTF
>TRBV10-3|TRBJ2-2
CAINSGNTGELFF
>TRBV5-4|TRBJ2-2
CASSLGQGMITGELFF
>TRBV4-1|TRBJ2-7
CASSRRLAGAYEQYF
>TRBV21-1|TRBJ2-3
CASSKDGAGSTDTQYF
>TRBV6-1|TRBJ2-7
CASSGNVYEQYF
>TRBV14|TRBJ1-4
CASSQEGTGRTNEKLFF
>TRBV29-1|TRBJ1-2
CSVASGYGYTF
>TRBV2|TRBJ2-7
CASSVAGESYEQYF
>TRBV27|TRBJ1-2
CASSLRGGESNGYTF
>TRBV21-1|TRBJ1-1
CASTQPGPNTEAFF
>TRBV6-5|TRBJ1-5
CASSYSNTGQPQHF